A single sample gave rise to the 10 T cell receptor beta chains below, sequenced in a study of technical replicates of blood from several donors. TCRdb's copy holds only in-frame clones and misses some; the assay was immunoSEQ multiplex PCR. The data hold about 97,000 clones, with about 95% observed a single time. Sequencing used T cells isolated from PBMCs. The receptor set was obtained from a human donor in good health.

The J gene is TRBJ2-2, the V gene TRBV7-9; possible D gene TRBD1, 6 bases. Germline V lookup: CDR1 SEHNR, CDR2 FQNEAQ (reference sequence). V lost 3 bases, J lost 3 bases, and 17 bases lay in between. CDR3 length equals 17 residues. Here the CDR3 reads CASSFTGTFPDTGELFF. In DNA, the CDR3 is TGTGCCAGCAGCTTCACAGGGACATTTCCTGACACCGGGGAGCTGTTTTTT.

The chain links TRBV19 to TRBJ2-1, with 8 bases that match TRBD2. The CDR3 extends over 17 amino acids. Germline loops: CDR1 LNHDA, CDR2 SQIVND (reference sequence). The ends lost 5 bases at V and 0 bases at J; junction bases unmatched: 9. This CDR3 is CASSSAAGTSSYNEQFF. The CDR3 region has the DNA TGTGCCAGTAGTTCCGCCGCCGGGACTAGCTCCTACAATGAGCAGTTCTTC.

The rearrangement joins TRBV7-9 to TRBJ2-2, with TRBD1 as a possible D gene (5 bases). The CDR3 sequence is 17 residues long. Germline values: CDR1 SEHNR, CDR2 FQNEAQ (reference sequence). V was cut by 5 bases and J by 7 bases, with 23 bases left in between. CDR3 nucleotide sequence: TGTGCCAGCAGCCCCAGGGCTGGCGGCTTAGGCTTCGGGGAGCTGTTTTTT. This translates into CASSPRAGGLGFGELFF.

The chain is built from TRBV5-1 and TRBJ2-7; 11 bases are shared with TRBD2. The CDR3 is 16 amino acids. The V gene's germline CDR1 is SGHRS and CDR2 YFSETQ. V lost 4 bases, J lost 6 bases, and 12 bases stayed unmatched. CDR3 DNA: TGCGCCAGCAGCGCAAGCTTAGCGGGAGGGCAAGGCGAGCAGTACTTC. It yields the protein CASSASLAGGQGEQYF. Filled out from reference TRBV5-1 and TRBJ2-7, the complete variable domain reads KAGVTQTPRYLIKTRGQQVTLSCSPISGHRSVSWYQQTPGQGLQFLFEYFSETQRNKGNFPGRFSGRQFSNSRSEMNVSTLELGDSALYLCASSASLAGGQGEQYFGPGTRLTVT.

This chain uses TRBV27 with TRBJ2-7; possibly TRBD2 for D (6 bases). The germline CDR1 and CDR2 sequences are MNHEY and SMNVEV (reference sequence). The V and J ends lost 5 bases and 3 bases respectively, with 20 bases between them. The CDR3 length is 16 residues. Written as DNA, the CDR3 is TGTGCCAGCAGTCCACGCCGGGACTTCCCAAACTACGAGCAGTACTTC. The encoded protein is CASSPRRDFPNYEQYF.

The V gene is TRBV13, the J gene TRBJ1-1; no reliable D call. The CDR3 extends over 15 amino acids. V lost 0 bases to trimming and J lost 6 bases, with 14 bases between them. Germline values: CDR1 PRHDT, CDR2 FYEKMQ (reference sequence). CDR3 coding DNA: TGTGCCAGCAGCTTAGGCCTCGGGGTAAGGGCTGAAGCTTTCTTT. Translating it yields CASSLGLGVRAEAFF.

This chain links TRBV9 with TRBJ2-2; TRBD1 might be the D (6 bases). V was trimmed by 4 bases and J by 1 base, leaving 14 bases between them. This CDR3 region has 16 residues. CDR1 and CDR2 from the germline V gene are SGDLS and YYNGEE. The CDR3: CASSLTTGMNTGELFF. CDR3 sequence (DNA): TGTGCCAGCAGCCTCACGACAGGAATGAACACCGGGGAGCTGTTTTTT.

The chain links TRBV5-1 to TRBJ2-1; tentative D call: TRBD2 (6 bases). CDR3 length equals 15 residues. Germline CDR1 and CDR2: SGHRS and YFSETQ. Trimming shortened V by 2 bases and J by 2 bases, and 11 bases separated the two germline ends. CDR3 sequence (DNA): TGCGCCAGCAGCTTTAGCGGTTATACCTACAATGAGCAGTTCTTC. The encoded protein is CASSFSGYTYNEQFF.

This chain links TRBV19 with TRBJ2-5; TRBD1 agrees at 8 bases. The CDR3 length is 14 residues. V trimming: 5 bases; J trimming: 5 bases; junction bases outside the gene matches: 7. Germline V CDR1 and CDR2: LNHDA, SQIVND (reference sequence). The CDR3 sequence: CASSPGTGGETQYF. The CDR3 DNA reads TGTGCCAGTAGTCCGGGGACAGGTGGGGAGACCCAGTACTTC. The full variable domain, with the rest looked up from reference TRBV19 and TRBJ2-5, is DGGITQSPKYLFRKEGQNVTLSCEQNLNHDAMYWYRQDPGQGLRLIYYSQIVNDFQKGDIAEGYSVSREKKESFPLTVTSAQKNPTAFYLCASSPGTGGETQYFGPGTRLLVL.

The chain uses TRBV19 and TRBJ2-1; D not certain. The CDR3 has 18 amino acids. The germline gives CDR1 LNHDA, CDR2 SQIVND (reference sequence). V lost 5 bases to trimming and J lost 0 bases, with 20 bases between them. The CDR3 loop reads CASSLLSVADSSYNEQFF. The CDR3 nucleotides are TGTGCCAGTAGTCTTTTGAGTGTAGCAGATAGCTCCTACAATGAGCAGTTCTTC.